The entry below gives a single TCR beta chain sequence along with its context. Germline trimming cut 7 bases from V and 3 bases from J; bases unmatched to any gene: 9. The length of the CDR3 is 15 residues. CDR1 is MDHEN, CDR2 SYDVKM, per germline. This sample was included in a study of blood T cell repertoires in COVID-19. Overall study: The analysed material was cDNA or gDNA that came from T cells, B-cell-depleted T cells, or PBMCs.

Authors' methods: Using reference gene primer amplification, nucleated cell counts were estimated. TCRdb's copy holds only in-frame clones and misses some; the assay was immunoSEQ multiplex PCR. V, J and clone size are those of that table, while D and trimming were read from the DNA. Of 200,000 or so clones listed, roughly 80% are singletons. The sequence was obtained from a man in his forties who had recovered from COVID-19. The rearrangement uses TRBV28 and TRBJ1-3; 7 bases map to TRBD1. Sequencing was done on a sample of PBMCs or T cells enriched from blood (not recorded which). This CDR3 is CASTWGTAIGNTIYF. CDR3 coding DNA: TGTGCCAGCACCTGGGGGACAGCGATTGGAAACACCATATATTTT.